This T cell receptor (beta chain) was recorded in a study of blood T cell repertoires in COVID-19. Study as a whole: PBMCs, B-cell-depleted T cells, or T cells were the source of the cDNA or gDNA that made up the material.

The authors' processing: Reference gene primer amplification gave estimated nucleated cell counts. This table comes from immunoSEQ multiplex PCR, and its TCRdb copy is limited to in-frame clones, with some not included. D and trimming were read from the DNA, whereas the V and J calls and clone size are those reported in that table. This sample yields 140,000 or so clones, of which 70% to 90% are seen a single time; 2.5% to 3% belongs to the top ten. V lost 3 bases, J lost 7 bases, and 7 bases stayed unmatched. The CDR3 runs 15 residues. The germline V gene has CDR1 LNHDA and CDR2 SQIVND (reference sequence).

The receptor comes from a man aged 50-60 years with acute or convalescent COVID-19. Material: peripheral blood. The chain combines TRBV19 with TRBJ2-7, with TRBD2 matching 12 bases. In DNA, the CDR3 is TGTGCCAGTAGTATGCGACTAGCGGGAGCTAGTGAGCAGTACTTC. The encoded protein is CASSMRLAGASEQYF.